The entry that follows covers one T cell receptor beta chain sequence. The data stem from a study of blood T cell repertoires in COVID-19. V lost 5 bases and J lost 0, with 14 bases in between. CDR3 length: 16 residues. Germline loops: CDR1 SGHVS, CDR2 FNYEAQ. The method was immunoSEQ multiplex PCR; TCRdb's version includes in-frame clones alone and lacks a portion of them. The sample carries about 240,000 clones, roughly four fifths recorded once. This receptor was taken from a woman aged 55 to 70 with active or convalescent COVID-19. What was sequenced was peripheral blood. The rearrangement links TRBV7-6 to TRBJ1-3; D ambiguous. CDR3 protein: CASSPFGGLSGNTIYF. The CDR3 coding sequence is TGTGCCAGCAGCCCATTTGGAGGGCTCTCTGGAAACACCATATATTTT.